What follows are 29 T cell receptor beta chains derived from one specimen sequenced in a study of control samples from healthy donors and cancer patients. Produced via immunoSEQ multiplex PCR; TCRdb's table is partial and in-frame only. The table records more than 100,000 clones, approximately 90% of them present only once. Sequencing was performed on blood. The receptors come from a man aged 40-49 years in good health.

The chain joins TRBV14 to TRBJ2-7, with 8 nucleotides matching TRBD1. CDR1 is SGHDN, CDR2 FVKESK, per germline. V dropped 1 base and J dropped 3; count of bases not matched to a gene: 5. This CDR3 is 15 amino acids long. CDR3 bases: TGTGCCAGCAGCCAAGGGACAGGGTTTGACTACGAGCAGTACTTC. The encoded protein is CASSQGTGFDYEQYF.

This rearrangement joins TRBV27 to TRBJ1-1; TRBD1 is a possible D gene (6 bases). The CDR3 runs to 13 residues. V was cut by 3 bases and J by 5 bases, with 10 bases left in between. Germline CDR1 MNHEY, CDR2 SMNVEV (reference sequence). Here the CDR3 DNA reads TGTGCCAGCAGTTTCACAGGGCAAACTGAAGCTTTCTTT. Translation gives CASSFTGQTEAFF.

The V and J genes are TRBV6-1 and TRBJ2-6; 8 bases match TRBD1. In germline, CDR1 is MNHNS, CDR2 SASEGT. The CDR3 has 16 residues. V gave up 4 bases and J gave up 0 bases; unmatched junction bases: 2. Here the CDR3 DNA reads TGTGCCAGCAGTGCCGGGACAGGCTCTGGGGCCAACGTCCTGACTTTC. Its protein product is CASSAGTGSGANVLTF.

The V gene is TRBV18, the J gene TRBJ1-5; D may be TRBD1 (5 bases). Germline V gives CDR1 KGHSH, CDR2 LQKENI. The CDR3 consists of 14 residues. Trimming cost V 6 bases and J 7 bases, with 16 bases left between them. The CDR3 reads CASSQDGDRQPQHF. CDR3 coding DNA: TGTGCCAGCTCCCAGGACGGAGACAGACAGCCCCAGCATTTT. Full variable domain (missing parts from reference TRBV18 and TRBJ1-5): NAGVMQNPRHLVRRRGQEARLRCSPMKGHSHVYWYRQLPEEGLKFMVYLQKENIIDESGMPKERFSAEFPKEGPSILRIQQVVRGDSAAYFCASSQDGDRQPQHFGDGTRLSIL.

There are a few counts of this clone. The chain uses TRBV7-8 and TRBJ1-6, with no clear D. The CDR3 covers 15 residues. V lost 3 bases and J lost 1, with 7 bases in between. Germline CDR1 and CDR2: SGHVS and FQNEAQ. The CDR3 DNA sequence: TGTGCCAGCAGCTTCGTTCGGTCCTATAATTCACCCCTCCACTTT. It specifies CASSFVRSYNSPLHF.

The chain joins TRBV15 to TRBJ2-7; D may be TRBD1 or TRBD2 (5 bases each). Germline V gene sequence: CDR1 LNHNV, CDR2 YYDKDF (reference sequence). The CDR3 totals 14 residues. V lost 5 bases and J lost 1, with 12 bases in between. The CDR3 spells CATSSRDGSYEQYF. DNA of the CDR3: TGTGCCACCAGCTCCCGGGACGGGTCCTACGAGCAGTACTTC.

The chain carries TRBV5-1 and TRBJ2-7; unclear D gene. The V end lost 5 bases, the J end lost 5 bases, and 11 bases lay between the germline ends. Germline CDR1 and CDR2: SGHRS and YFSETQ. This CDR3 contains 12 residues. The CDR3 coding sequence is TGCGCCAGCAGTAACCGGTTCGACGAGCAGTACTTC. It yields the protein CASSNRFDEQYF.

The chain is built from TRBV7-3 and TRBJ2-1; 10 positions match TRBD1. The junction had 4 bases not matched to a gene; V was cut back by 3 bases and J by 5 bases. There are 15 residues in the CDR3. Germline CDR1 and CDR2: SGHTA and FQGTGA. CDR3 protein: CASSLGQGRDNEQFF. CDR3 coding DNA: TGTGCCAGCAGCTTGGGACAGGGGAGGGACAATGAGCAGTTCTTC.

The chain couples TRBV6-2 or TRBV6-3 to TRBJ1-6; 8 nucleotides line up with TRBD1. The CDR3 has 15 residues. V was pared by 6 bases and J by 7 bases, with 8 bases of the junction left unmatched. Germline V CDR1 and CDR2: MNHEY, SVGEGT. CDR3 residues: CASSRGQDYNSPLHF. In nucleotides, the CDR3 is TGTGCCAGCAGCCGGGGACAGGATTACAATTCACCCCTCCACTTT.

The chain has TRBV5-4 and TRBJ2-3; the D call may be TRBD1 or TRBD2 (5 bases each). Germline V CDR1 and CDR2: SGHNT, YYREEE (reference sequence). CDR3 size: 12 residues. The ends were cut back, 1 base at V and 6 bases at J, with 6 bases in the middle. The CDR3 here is CASSLWGDTQYF. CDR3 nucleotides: TGTGCCAGCAGCTTGTGGGGGGATACGCAGTATTTT.

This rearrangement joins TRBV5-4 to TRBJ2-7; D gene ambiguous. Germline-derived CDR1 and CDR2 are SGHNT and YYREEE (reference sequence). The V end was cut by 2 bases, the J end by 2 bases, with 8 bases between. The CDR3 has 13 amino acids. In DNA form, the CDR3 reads TGTGCCAGCAGCTTCCCAGCCACCTACGAGCAGTACTTC. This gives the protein CASSFPATYEQYF.

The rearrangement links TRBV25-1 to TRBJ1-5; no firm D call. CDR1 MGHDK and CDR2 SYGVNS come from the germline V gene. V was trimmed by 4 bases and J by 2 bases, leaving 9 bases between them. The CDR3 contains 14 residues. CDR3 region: CASSGARGNQPQHF. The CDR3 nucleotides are TGTGCCAGCAGTGGGGCCCGGGGCAATCAGCCCCAGCATTTT.

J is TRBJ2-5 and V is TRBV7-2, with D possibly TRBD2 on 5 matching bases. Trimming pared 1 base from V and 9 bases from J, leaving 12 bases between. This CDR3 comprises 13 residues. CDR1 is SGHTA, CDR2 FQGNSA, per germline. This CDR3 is CASSLVITEAQYF. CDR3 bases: TGTGCCAGCAGCTTAGTGATCACGGAGGCCCAGTACTTC.

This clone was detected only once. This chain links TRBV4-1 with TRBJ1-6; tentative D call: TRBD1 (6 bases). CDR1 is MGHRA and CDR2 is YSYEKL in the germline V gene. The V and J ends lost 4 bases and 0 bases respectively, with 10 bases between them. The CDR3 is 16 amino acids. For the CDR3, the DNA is TGCGCCAGCAGCCGAGGACAGAGCTCCTATAATTCACCCCTCCACTTT. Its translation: CASSRGQSSYNSPLHF.

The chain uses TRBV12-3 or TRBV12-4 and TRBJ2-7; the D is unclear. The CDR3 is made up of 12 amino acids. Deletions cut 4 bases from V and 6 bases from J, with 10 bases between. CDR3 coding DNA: TGTGCCAGCAGTTCCTTAGCAGGCGAGCAGTACTTC. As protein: CASSSLAGEQYF.

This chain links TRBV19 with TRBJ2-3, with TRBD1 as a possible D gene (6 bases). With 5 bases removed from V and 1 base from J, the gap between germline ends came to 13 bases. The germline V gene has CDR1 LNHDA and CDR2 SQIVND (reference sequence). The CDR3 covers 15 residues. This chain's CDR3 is CASSGVGARTDTQYF. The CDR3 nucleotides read TGTGCCAGTAGTGGTGTGGGGGCTCGCACAGATACGCAGTATTTT.

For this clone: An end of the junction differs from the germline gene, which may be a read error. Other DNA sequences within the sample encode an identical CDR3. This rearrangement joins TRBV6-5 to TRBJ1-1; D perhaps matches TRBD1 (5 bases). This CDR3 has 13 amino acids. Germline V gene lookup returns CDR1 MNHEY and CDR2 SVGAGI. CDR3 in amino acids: CASSYGGSTEAFF. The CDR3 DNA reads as TGTGCCAGCAGTTACGGGGGGTCCACTGAAGCCTTCTTT.

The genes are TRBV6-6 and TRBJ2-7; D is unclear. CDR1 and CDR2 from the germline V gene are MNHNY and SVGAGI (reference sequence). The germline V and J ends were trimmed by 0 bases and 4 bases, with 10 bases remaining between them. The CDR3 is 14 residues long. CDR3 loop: CASSYSRAEYEQYF. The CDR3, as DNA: TGTGCCAGCAGTTACTCAAGGGCAGAGTACGAGCAGTACTTC.

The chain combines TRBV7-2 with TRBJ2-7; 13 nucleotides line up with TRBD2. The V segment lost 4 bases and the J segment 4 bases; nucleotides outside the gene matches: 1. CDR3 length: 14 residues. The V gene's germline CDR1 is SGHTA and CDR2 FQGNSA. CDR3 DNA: TGTGCCAGCAGCTCGGGACTAGCGGGGTACGAGCAGTACTTC. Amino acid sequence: CASSSGLAGYEQYF.

The CDR3 protein is CASSIEAGQETQYF. As DNA, the CDR3 is TGTGCCAGTAGTATAGAGGCGGGTCAAGAGACCCAGTACTTC. The chain uses TRBV19 and TRBJ2-5; TRBD2 is a possible D gene (5 bases). The CDR3 has 14 amino acids. CDR1 and CDR2 (germline): LNHDA, SQIVND (reference sequence). Trimming removed 0 bases from V and 2 bases from J, with 7 bases in between.

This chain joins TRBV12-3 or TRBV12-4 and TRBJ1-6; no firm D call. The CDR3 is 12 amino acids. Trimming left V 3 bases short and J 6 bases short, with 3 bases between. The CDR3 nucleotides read TGTGCCAGCAGTTTGGGTAATTCACCCCTCCACTTT. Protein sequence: CASSLGNSPLHF.

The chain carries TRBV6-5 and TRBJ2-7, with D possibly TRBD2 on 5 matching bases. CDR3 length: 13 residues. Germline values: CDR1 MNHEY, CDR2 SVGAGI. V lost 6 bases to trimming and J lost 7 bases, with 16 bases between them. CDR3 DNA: TGTGCCAGCAGGCGGACGGCGACGGGGGAGCAGTACTTC. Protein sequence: CASRRTATGEQYF.

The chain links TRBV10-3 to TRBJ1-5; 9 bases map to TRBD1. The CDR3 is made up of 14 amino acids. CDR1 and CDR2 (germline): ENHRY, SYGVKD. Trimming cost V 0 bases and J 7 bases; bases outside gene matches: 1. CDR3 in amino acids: CAISESTGGQPQHF. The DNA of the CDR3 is TGTGCCATCAGTGAGTCGACAGGGGGGCAGCCCCAGCATTTT.

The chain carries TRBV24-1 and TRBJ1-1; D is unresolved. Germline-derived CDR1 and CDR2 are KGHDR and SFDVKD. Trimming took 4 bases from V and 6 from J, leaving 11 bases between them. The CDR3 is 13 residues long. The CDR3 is CATSDPLGSEAFF. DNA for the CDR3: TGTGCCACCAGTGACCCCCTAGGCTCTGAAGCTTTCTTT.

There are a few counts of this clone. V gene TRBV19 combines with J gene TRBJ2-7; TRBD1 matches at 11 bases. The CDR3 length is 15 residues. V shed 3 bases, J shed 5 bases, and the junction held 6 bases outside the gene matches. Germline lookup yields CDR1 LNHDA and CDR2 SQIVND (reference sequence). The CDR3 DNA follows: TGTGCCAGTAGTATCTCGGGACAGGGGGTGGACGAGCAGTACTTC. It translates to CASSISGQGVDEQYF.

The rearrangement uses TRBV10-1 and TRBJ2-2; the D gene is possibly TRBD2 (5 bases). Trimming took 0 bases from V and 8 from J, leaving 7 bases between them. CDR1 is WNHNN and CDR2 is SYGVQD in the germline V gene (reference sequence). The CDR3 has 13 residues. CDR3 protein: CASSESSGGELFF. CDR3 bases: TGCGCCAGCAGTGAGTCGAGCGGAGGGGAGCTGTTTTTT.

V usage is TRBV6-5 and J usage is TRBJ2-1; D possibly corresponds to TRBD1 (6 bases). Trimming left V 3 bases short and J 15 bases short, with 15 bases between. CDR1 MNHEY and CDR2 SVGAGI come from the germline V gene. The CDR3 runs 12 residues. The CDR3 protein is CASSYLDSRTFF. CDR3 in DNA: TGTGCCAGCAGTTATTTGGACAGTCGAACGTTCTTC.

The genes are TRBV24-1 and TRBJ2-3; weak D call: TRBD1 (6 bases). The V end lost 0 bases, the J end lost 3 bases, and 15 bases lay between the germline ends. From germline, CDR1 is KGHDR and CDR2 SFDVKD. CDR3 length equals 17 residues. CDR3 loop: CATSDLQTGESTDTQYF. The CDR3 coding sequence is TGTGCCACCAGTGATTTGCAGACAGGAGAAAGTACAGATACGCAGTATTTT.

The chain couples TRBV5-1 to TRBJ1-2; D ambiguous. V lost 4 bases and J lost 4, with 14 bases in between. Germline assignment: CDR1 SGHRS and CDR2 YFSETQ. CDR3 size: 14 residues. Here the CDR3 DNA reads TGCGCCAGCAGCGACGGACCAGAACGCTATGGCTACACCTTC. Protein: CASSDGPERYGYTF.